This T cell receptor beta chain came from a study of molecular identifiers for immune sequencing clone quantification. Listed TCR primers, together with previously described methods, were used for the bulk TCR libraries. TCRdb processed the PCR reads anew with MiXCR; each CDR3 protein has one entry. The table has roughly 320,000 distinct CDR3 sequences, roughly 24% seen once. The V and J ends lost 1 base and 3 bases respectively, with 7 bases between them. Germline lookup yields CDR1 MGHRA and CDR2 YSYEKL. This CDR3 contains 14 residues. This clonotype occurred many times. The genes are TRBV4-1 and TRBJ1-5; D uncertain. The specimen sequenced was naive CD8+ T cells from blood, with Jurkat cell RNA spiked in. Described subset: FACS-sorted CD8+CD4-CCR7+CD45RA+ naive T cells. The sequence derives from a human donor in good health. Some libraries in this study had Jurkat cell RNA spiked in. This chain's CDR3 is CASSQVGYNQPQHF. In DNA form, the CDR3 reads TGCGCCAGCAGCCAAGTGGGTTACAATCAGCCCCAGCATTTT.